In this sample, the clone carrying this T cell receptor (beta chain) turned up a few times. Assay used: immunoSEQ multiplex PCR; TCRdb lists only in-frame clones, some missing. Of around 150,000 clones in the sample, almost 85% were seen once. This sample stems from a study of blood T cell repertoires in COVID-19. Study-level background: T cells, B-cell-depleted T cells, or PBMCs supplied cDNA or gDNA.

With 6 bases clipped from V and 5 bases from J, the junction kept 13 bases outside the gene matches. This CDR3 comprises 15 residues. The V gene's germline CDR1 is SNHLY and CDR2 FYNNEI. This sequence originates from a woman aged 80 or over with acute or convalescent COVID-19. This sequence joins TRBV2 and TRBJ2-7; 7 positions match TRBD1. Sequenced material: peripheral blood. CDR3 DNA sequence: TGTGCCAGCAGCCGGACAGGCCCCACCGGCCACGAGCAGTACTTC. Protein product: CASSRTGPTGHEQYF.